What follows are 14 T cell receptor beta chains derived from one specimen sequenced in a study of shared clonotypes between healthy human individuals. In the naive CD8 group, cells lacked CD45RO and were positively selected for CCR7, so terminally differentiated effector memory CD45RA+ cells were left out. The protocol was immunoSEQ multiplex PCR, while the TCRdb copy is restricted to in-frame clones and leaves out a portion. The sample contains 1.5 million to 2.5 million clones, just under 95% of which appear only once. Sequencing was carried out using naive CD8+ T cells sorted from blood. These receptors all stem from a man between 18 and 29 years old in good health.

The DNA for the CDR3 is TGTGCCGTTCTCGACAGCCCCACCGGGGAGCTGTTTTTT. Translating gives CAVLDSPTGELFF. This chain uses TRBV6-5 with TRBJ2-2; TRBD1 is a possible D gene (5 bases). Germline lookup yields CDR1 MNHEY and CDR2 SVGAGI. Trimming left V 11 bases short and J 4 bases short, with 14 bases between. The length of the CDR3 is 13 residues.

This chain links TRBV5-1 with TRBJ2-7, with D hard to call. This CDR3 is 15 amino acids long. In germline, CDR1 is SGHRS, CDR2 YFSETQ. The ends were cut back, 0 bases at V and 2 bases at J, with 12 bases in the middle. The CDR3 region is CASSLAFGPTYEQYF. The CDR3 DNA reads TGCGCCAGCAGCTTGGCCTTTGGCCCCACCTACGAGCAGTACTTC.

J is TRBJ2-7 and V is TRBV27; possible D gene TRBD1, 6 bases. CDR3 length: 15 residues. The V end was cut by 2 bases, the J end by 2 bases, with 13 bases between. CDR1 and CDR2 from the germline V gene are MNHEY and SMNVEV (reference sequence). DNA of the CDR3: TGTGCCAGCAGTTTAAAAGGACAGAGCACCTACGAGCAGTACTTC. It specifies CASSLKGQSTYEQYF.

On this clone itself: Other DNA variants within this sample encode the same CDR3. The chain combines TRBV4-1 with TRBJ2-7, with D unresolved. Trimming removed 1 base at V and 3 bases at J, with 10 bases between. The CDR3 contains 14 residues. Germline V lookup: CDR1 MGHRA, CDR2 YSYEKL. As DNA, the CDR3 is TGCGCCAGCAGCCAAGTGAACAGAGACTACGAGCAGTACTTC. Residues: CASSQVNRDYEQYF.

The CDR3 sequence is CASSLTGTAEAFF. Here the CDR3 DNA reads TGTGCCAGCAGCTTAACGGGAACGGCTGAAGCTTTCTTT. This rearrangement joins TRBV7-9 to TRBJ1-1; D is unclear. Trimming took 2 bases from V and 6 from J, leaving 10 bases between them. CDR3 length: 13 amino acids. The germline V gene encodes CDR1 SEHNR and CDR2 FQNEAQ (reference sequence).

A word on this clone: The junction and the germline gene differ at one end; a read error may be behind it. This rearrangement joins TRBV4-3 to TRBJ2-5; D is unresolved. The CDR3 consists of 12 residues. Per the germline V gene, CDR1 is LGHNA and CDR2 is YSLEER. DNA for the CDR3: TGCGCCAGCAGCCAGGACCAGGAGACCCAGTACTTC. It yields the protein CASSQDQETQYF.

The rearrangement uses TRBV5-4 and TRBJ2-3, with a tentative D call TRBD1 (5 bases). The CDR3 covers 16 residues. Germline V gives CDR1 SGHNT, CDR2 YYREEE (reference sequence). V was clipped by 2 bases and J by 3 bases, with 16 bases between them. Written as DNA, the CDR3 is TGTGCCAGCAGCTTCTCGACAGTGAGCTATACAGATACGCAGTATTTT. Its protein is CASSFSTVSYTDTQYF.

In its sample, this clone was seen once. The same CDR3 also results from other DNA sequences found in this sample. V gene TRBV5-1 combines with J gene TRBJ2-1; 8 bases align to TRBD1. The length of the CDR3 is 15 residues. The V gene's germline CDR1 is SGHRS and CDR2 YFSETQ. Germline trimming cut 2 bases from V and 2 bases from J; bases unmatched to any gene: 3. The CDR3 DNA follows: TGCGCCAGCAGCTTCGCAGGGGGCCCCTACAATGAGCAGTTCTTC. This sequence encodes CASSFAGGPYNEQFF.

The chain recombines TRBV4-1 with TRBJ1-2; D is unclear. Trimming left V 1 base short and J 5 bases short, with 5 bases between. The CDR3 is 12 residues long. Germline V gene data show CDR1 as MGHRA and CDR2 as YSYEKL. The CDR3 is CASSQGLYGYTF. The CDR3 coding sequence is TGCGCCAGCAGCCAAGGTCTTTATGGCTACACCTTC.

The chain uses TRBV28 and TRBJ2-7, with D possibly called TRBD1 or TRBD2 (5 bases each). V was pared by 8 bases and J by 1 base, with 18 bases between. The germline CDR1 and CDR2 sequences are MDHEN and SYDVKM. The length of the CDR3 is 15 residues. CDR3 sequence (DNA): TGTGCCAGCGGAGACGGGACCCAAGATTCCTACGAGCAGTACTTC. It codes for CASGDGTQDSYEQYF.

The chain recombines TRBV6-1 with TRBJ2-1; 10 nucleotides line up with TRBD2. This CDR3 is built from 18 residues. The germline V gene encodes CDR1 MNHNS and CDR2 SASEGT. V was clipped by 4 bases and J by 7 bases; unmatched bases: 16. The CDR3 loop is CASSGILAGATSWNEQFF. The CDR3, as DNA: TGTGCCAGCAGTGGAATCCTAGCGGGGGCCACCTCTTGGAATGAGCAGTTCTTC.

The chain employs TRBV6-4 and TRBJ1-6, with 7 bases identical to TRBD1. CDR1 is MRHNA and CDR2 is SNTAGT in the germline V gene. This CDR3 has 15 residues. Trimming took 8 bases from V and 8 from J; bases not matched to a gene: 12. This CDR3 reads CASPTGEPQDSPLHF. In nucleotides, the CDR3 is TGTGCCAGCCCTACAGGGGAACCCCAGGATTCACCCCTCCACTTT.

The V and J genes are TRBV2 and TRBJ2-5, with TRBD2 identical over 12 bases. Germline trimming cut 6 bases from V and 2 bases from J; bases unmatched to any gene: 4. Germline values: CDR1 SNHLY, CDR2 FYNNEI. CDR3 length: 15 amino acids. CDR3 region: CASSSGTSGQETQYF. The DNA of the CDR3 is TGTGCCAGCAGCTCCGGGACTAGCGGGCAAGAGACCCAGTACTTC. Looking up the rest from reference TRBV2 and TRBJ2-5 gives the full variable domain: EPEVTQTPSHQVTQMGQEVILRCVPISNHLYFYWYRQILGQKVEFLVSFYNNEISEKSEIFDDQFSVERPDGSNFTLKIRSTKLEDSAMYFCASSSGTSGQETQYFGPGTRLLVL.

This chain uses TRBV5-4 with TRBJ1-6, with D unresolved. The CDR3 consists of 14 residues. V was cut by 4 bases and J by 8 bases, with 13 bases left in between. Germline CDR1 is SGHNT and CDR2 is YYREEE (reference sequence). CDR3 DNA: TGTGCCAGCAGCCCCTATCGAGCGGATTCACCCCTCCACTTT. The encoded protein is CASSPYRADSPLHF.